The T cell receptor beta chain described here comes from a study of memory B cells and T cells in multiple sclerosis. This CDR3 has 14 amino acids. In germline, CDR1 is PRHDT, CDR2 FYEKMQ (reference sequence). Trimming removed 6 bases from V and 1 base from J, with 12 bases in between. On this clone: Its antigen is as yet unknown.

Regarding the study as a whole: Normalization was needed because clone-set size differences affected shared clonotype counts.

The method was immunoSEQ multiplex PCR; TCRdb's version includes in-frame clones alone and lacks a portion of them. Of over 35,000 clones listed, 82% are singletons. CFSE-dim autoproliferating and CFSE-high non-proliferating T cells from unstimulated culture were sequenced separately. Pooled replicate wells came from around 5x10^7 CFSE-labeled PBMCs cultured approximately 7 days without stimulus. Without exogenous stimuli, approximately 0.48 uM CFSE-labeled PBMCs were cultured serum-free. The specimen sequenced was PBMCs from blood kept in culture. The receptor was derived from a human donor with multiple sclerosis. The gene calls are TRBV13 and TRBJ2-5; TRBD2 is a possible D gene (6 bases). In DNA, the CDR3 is TGTGCCAGCAGATCCGGGACTTCCCAAGAGACCCAGTACTTC. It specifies CASRSGTSQETQYF.